Listed below are T cell receptor beta chains from one sample, sequenced in a study of blood T cell repertoires in COVID-19. TCRdb keeps only in-frame clones here, not all; method: immunoSEQ multiplex PCR. The data contain about 200,000 clones, around nine tenths of them singletons. The sample was peripheral blood. The receptor set was obtained from a man in his forties or fifties with acute or convalescent COVID-19. Each CDR3 is given with its conserved first and last residue. The order of the fields is D gene, J gene, V gene, clone size, CDR3 protein, CDR3 DNA. The D gene is left open where the match is weak. Rows may omit the clone size; those that give it use once, few, many or a size class.

d_gene: TRBD1
j_gene: TRBJ1-2
v_gene: TRBV6-4
abundance: few
CDR3aa: CASRGQGGYGYTF
CDR3nt: TGTGCCAGCAGGGGACAGGGAGGCTATGGCTACACCTTC

d_gene: TRBD1
j_gene: TRBJ2-5
v_gene: TRBV6-5
abundance: -
CDR3aa: CASSSRTGGRETQYF
CDR3nt: TGTGCCAGCAGTTCCCGGACAGGGGGCAGGGAGACCCAGTACTTC

d_gene: TRBD1
j_gene: TRBJ2-2
v_gene: TRBV27
abundance: few
CDR3aa: CASSWTGSTGELFF
CDR3nt: TGTGCCAGCAGTTGGACAGGGAGCACCGGGGAGCTGTTTTTT

d_gene: TRBD2
j_gene: TRBJ2-2
v_gene: TRBV28
abundance: -
CDR3aa: CASSLSRGATGELFF
CDR3nt: TGTGCCAGCAGTTTGTCGCGGGGGGCCACCGGGGAGCTGTTTTTT

d_gene: TRBD2
j_gene: TRBJ2-3
v_gene: TRBV11-3
abundance: -
CDR3aa: CASSLGVTSGRNTDTQYF
CDR3nt: TGTGCCAGCAGCTTAGGCGTAACTAGCGGGAGGAACACAGATACGCAGTATTTT

d_gene: TRBD1
j_gene: TRBJ2-3
v_gene: TRBV7-9
abundance: -
CDR3aa: CASSPRDSIPDTQYF
CDR3nt: TGTGCCAGCAGCCCCAGGGACAGTATCCCAGATACGCAGTATTTT

d_gene: TRBD1
j_gene: TRBJ2-7
v_gene: TRBV5-6
abundance: -
CDR3aa: CASSRTGTGSYEQYF
CDR3nt: TGTGCCAGCAGTAGAACCGGGACAGGGTCCTACGAGCAGTACTTC

d_gene: TRBD1
j_gene: TRBJ2-7
v_gene: TRBV11-3
abundance: -
CDR3aa: CASSLEMGQGNYEQYF
CDR3nt: TGTGCCAGCAGCTTAGAGATGGGACAGGGGAACTACGAGCAGTACTTC

d_gene: TRBD1
j_gene: TRBJ1-4
v_gene: TRBV25-1
abundance: -
CDR3aa: CASKMTGIIEKLFF
CDR3nt: TGTGCCAGCAAAATGACAGGGATTATTGAAAAACTGTTTTTT

d_gene: -
j_gene: TRBJ2-5
v_gene: TRBV14
abundance: -
CDR3aa: CASSQTYGGRETQYF
CDR3nt: TGTGCCAGCAGCCAAACCTACGGGGGGCGGGAGACCCAGTACTTC

d_gene: -
j_gene: TRBJ1-1
v_gene: TRBV6-5
abundance: -
CDR3aa: CASSYSGGRETEAFF
CDR3nt: TGTGCCAGCAGTTACTCAGGGGGGCGGGAGACTGAAGCTTTCTTT

d_gene: -
j_gene: TRBJ2-3
v_gene: TRBV7-2
abundance: -
CDR3aa: CASSTNRYGPYTQYF
CDR3nt: TGTGCCAGCAGTACCAACAGGTATGGGCCTTATACGCAGTATTTT

d_gene: -
j_gene: TRBJ2-7
v_gene: TRBV6-5
abundance: -
CDR3aa: CAPDADRHEQYF
CDR3nt: TGTGCCCCGGACGCCGACAGGCACGAGCAGTACTTC

d_gene: TRBD1
j_gene: TRBJ1-2
v_gene: TRBV6-6
abundance: -
CDR3aa: CASRRQGGGYTF
CDR3nt: TGTGCCAGCAGACGACAGGGCGGCGGCTACACCTTC

d_gene: TRBD1
j_gene: TRBJ2-7
v_gene: TRBV6-5
abundance: once
CDR3aa: CASRTGQNRYEQYF
CDR3nt: TGTGCCAGCAGGACAGGGCAGAATCGTTACGAGCAGTACTTC

d_gene: TRBD1
j_gene: TRBJ2-7
v_gene: TRBV5-1
abundance: once
CDR3aa: CASSLIGQGVYEQYF
CDR3nt: TGCGCCAGCAGCTTAATTGGACAGGGAGTCTACGAGCAGTACTTC

d_gene: -
j_gene: TRBJ2-5
v_gene: TRBV29-1
abundance: -
CDR3aa: CSVAGVKETQYF
CDR3nt: TGCAGCGTTGCAGGGGTGAAAGAGACCCAGTACTTC

d_gene: TRBD2
j_gene: TRBJ2-3
v_gene: TRBV7-3
abundance: -
CDR3aa: CASSPYGRVDTQYF
CDR3nt: TGTGCCAGCAGCCCCTACGGGAGGGTAGATACGCAGTATTTT

d_gene: -
j_gene: TRBJ1-6
v_gene: TRBV11-2
abundance: -
CDR3aa: CASSLDSGGNSPLHF
CDR3nt: TGTGCCAGCAGCTTAGATTCTGGGGGCAATTCACCCCTCCACTTT

d_gene: TRBD1
j_gene: TRBJ1-2
v_gene: TRBV18
abundance: -
CDR3aa: CASSTGGADGYTF
CDR3nt: TGTGCCAGCTCTACAGGGGGAGCCGATGGCTACACCTTC

d_gene: TRBD1
j_gene: TRBJ1-2
v_gene: TRBV6-5
abundance: once
CDR3aa: CAITQGGTYGYTF
CDR3nt: TGTGCCATTACACAGGGGGGGACCTATGGCTACACCTTC

d_gene: -
j_gene: TRBJ1-2
v_gene: TRBV27
abundance: once
CDR3aa: CASKQVGDYGYTF
CDR3nt: TGTGCCAGTAAACAGGTTGGGGACTATGGCTACACCTTC

d_gene: -
j_gene: TRBJ2-3
v_gene: TRBV27
abundance: -
CDR3aa: CASSPQTDTQYF
CDR3nt: TGTGCCAGCAGTCCACAAACAGATACGCAGTATTTT

d_gene: -
j_gene: TRBJ2-5
v_gene: TRBV7-3
abundance: -
CDR3aa: CASSLQAGPGETQYF
CDR3nt: TGTGCCAGCAGCTTACAGGCGGGGCCGGGGGAGACCCAGTACTTC

d_gene: TRBD1
j_gene: TRBJ1-5
v_gene: TRBV7-7
abundance: -
CDR3aa: CASSLPYEDRGHNQPQHF
CDR3nt: TGTGCTAGCAGCTTACCCTACGAGGACAGGGGACACAATCAGCCCCAGCATTTT

d_gene: TRBD2
j_gene: TRBJ2-3
v_gene: TRBV9
abundance: -
CDR3aa: CASSVDTSGTDTQYF
CDR3nt: TGTGCCAGCAGCGTCGACACTAGCGGCACAGATACGCAGTATTTT